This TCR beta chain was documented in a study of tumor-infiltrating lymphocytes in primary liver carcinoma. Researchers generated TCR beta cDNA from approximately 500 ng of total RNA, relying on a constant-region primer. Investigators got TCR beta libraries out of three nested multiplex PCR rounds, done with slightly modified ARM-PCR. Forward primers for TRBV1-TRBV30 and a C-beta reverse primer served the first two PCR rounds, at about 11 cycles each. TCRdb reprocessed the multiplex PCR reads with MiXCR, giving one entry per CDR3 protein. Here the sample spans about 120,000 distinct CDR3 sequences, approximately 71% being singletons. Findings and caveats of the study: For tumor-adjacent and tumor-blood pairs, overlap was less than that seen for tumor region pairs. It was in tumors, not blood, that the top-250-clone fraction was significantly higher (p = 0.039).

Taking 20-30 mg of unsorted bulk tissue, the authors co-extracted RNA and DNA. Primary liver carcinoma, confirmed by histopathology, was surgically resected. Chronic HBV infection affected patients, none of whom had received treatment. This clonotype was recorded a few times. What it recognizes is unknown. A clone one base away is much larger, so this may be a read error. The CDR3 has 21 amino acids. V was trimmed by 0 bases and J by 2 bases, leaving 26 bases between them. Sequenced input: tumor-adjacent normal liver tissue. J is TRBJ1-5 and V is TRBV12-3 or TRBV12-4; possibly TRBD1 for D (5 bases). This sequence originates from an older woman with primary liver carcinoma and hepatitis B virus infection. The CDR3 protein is CASSLAPAAVIYWGGNQPQHF. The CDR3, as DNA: TGTGCCAGCAGTTTAGCCCCGGCGGCAGTCATTTATTGGGGCGGCAATCAGCCCCAGCATTTT.